One sample yielded the 21 T cell receptor beta chains listed below, sequenced in a study of neurological immune-mediated disorders. Via MiXCR, TCRdb re-called the 5' RACE reads, giving one row per CDR3 protein. The sample lists fewer than 25,000 distinct CDR3 sequences; about 9.4% were seen once. Sequenced sample: PBMCs. The receptor source for this set is a woman aged 60-75 years with HTLV-1-associated myelopathy (HAM/TSP).

This clonotype was seen at least ten times. The rearrangement links TRBV30 to TRBJ1-2; maybe TRBD1 (5 bases). Per germline, CDR1 GTSNPN and CDR2 SVGIG (reference sequence). V was shortened by 0 bases and J by 8 bases, with 22 bases between the two germline ends. CDR3 length equals 16 residues. The chain's CDR3 is CAWSVPSRRGNRGYTF. The CDR3 coding sequence is TGTGCCTGGAGTGTACCGTCGAGGCGGGGCAATCGGGGCTACACCTTC.

This clonotype has ten or more counts. The chain uses TRBV20-1 and TRBJ2-3; 7 bases match TRBD2. Trimming took 8 bases from V and 5 from J; bases not matched to a gene: 13. The CDR3 sequence is 14 residues long. Germline CDR1 is DFQATT and CDR2 is SNEGSKA (reference sequence). The CDR3: CSSLPSGGVDTQYF. The CDR3 nucleotides read TGCAGTTCACTCCCTAGCGGAGGAGTAGATACGCAGTATTTT.

In its sample, this clonotype was seen many times. This rearrangement joins TRBV10-3 to TRBJ2-5; D is undetermined. The CDR3 totals 15 residues. Trimming took off 2 bases at V and 1 base at J, with 11 bases between the two ends. Germline loops: CDR1 ENHRY, CDR2 SYGVKD. The CDR3 DNA reads TGTGCCATCAGTGAGCCGACTGGGCCCCAAGAGACCCAGTACTTC. Amino acids: CAISEPTGPQETQYF.

This clonotype was counted many times. The chain joins TRBV20-1 to TRBJ1-6, with a weak D call TRBD1 (6 bases). The CDR3 runs 17 residues. Germline V gene sequence: CDR1 DFQATT, CDR2 SNEGSKA (reference sequence). V lost 3 bases, J lost 8 bases, and 23 bases lay in between. DNA of the CDR3: TGCAGTGCTAGTGAGGGGGGGAACACAGGGCTTCATTCACCCCTCCACTTT. Its translation is CSASEGGNTGLHSPLHF.

Details on this clonotype: Just one base apart from a much larger clone, this may be a read error. The rearrangement uses TRBV20-1 and TRBJ2-7; D is unclear. The CDR3 consists of 13 residues. The germline V gene encodes CDR1 DFQATT and CDR2 SNEGSKA (reference sequence). V was cut by 1 base and J by 6 bases, with 13 bases left in between. The CDR3: CSARGVQRGEQYF. CDR3 nucleotides: TGCAGTGCTAGAGGGGTCCAGAGAGGCGAGCAGTACTTC.

By proportion, this clonotype is medium-sized. The chain recombines TRBV10-3 with TRBJ1-1; D remains unclear. Trimming left V 0 bases short and J 4 bases short, with 12 bases between. This CDR3 is built from 15 residues. CDR1 is ENHRY and CDR2 is SYGVKD in the germline V gene. The CDR3 spells CAISESYGRGTEAFF. CDR3 nucleotides: TGTGCCATCAGTGAGTCGTATGGGCGAGGCACTGAAGCTTTCTTT.

This clonotype was found many times. The chain employs TRBV12-3 or TRBV12-4 and TRBJ1-5; no definite D call. V lost 8 bases and J 3 bases, leaving 11 bases between the germline ends. The CDR3 loop spans 13 amino acids. DNA of the CDR3: TGTGCCAGCTCGACACAGATCAATCAGCCCCAGCATTTT. Protein: CASSTQINQPQHF.

This clonotype was found many times. V and J are TRBV5-4 and TRBJ2-2; D call uncertain. V lost 0 bases and J lost 5, with 14 bases in between. Germline V gives CDR1 SGHNT, CDR2 YYREEE (reference sequence). This CDR3 comprises 16 residues. The CDR3 sequence: CASSLGWPSGTGELFF. The CDR3 DNA sequence: TGTGCCAGCAGCTTGGGGTGGCCATCAGGAACCGGGGAGCTGTTTTTT.

This clonotype has at least ten counts. The chain is built from TRBV5-5 and TRBJ1-1; D uncertain. Germline V gene data show CDR1 as SGHKS and CDR2 as YYEKEE (reference sequence). CDR3 length: 11 residues. Trimming removed 0 bases from V and 10 bases from J, with 7 bases in between. In DNA, the CDR3 is TGTGCCAGCAGCTTGGATTATAGAGCTTTCTTT. As protein: CASSLDYRAFF. Together with reference TRBV5-5 and TRBJ1-1, the CDR3 gives the full variable domain: DAGVTQSPTHLIKTRGQQVTLRCSPISGHKSVSWYQQVLGQGPQFIFQYYEKEERGRGNFPDRFSARQFPNYSSELNVNALLLGDSALYLCASSLDYRAFFGQGTRLTVV.

This sequence joins TRBV7-9 and TRBJ2-7; D unclear. The CDR3 totals 13 residues. The germline V gene has CDR1 SEHNR and CDR2 FQNEAQ (reference sequence). The CDR3 DNA sequence: TGTTTCAGCAGCGAATGGCAAGGACACGAGCAGTACTTC. Its protein product is CFSSEWQGHEQYF.

This clonotype was seen repeatedly, ten times or more. This chain uses TRBV12-3 or TRBV12-4 with TRBJ2-7, with TRBD2 as a possible D gene (6 bases). Deletions cut 6 bases from V and 0 bases from J, with 18 bases between. The length of the CDR3 is 16 residues. CDR3 in DNA: TGTGCCAGCAGGGCCGAGGGACTGTTAAGCTCCTACGAGCAGTACTTC. Its protein is CASRAEGLLSSYEQYF.

This clonotype came up many times. V gene TRBV20-1 combines with J gene TRBJ1-4, with D unresolved. With 2 bases removed from V and 4 bases from J, the gap between germline ends came to 11 bases. Per germline, CDR1 DFQATT and CDR2 SNEGSKA (reference sequence). CDR3 size: 14 residues. CDR3 sequence reads: CSARIPGLNEKLFF. In DNA, the CDR3 is TGCAGTGCTAGAATCCCTGGTCTTAATGAAAAACTGTTTTTT.

The genes are TRBV6-6 and TRBJ2-5; 9 nucleotides match TRBD1. The J segment lost 4 bases and the V segment lost 5 bases, leaving 8 bases of the junction unmatched. Germline CDR1 MNHNY, CDR2 SVGAGI (reference sequence). The CDR3 extends over 15 amino acids. CDR3 sequence reads: CASSPRRDRAETQYF. CDR3 DNA sequence: TGTGCCAGCAGTCCCCGGAGGGACAGGGCAGAGACCCAGTACTTC.

The chain is built from TRBV9 and TRBJ1-1; TRBD1 is a possible D gene (6 bases). This CDR3 spans 14 amino acids. Germline CDR1 SGDLS, CDR2 YYNGEE. The V gene lost 4 bases and the J gene lost 0 bases, with 10 bases spanning the gap. CDR3 protein: CASSLGQLNTEAFF. CDR3 DNA: TGTGCCAGCAGCCTTGGACAGCTGAACACTGAAGCTTTCTTT.

This clonotype was recorded many times. The V call is TRBV18, the J call TRBJ2-7; TRBD1 matches at 8 bases. Germline values: CDR1 KGHSH, CDR2 LQKENI. Trimming removed 3 bases from V and 4 bases from J; junction bases left unmatched: 8. CDR3 length: 15 amino acids. The CDR3 nucleotides read TGTGCCAGCTCACCGGACAGGGCGCGTTATTACGAGCAGTACTTC. Protein sequence: CASSPDRARYYEQYF.

The chain links TRBV7-2 to TRBJ1-4; D is unclear. The CDR3 is 15 residues long. Germline loops: CDR1 SGHTA, CDR2 FQGNSA. V shed 4 bases and J shed 5 bases, with 14 bases lying between them. DNA for the CDR3: TGTGCCAGCAGCTCTCTAATCGGACTCAATGAAAAACTGTTTTTT. Encoded protein: CASSSLIGLNEKLFF.

This clonotype was recorded at least ten times. J is TRBJ1-2 and V is TRBV4-1; TRBD1 might be the D (5 bases). Trimming left V 2 bases short and J 7 bases short, with 17 bases between. Germline V gene data show CDR1 as MGHRA and CDR2 as YSYEKL. CDR3 length: 15 residues. The CDR3: CASSQRPLVQGGYTF. The CDR3 coding sequence is TGCGCCAGCAGCCAACGTCCTCTGGTCCAGGGTGGCTACACCTTC.

This clonotype has at least ten counts. This chain's CDR3 is CASSSVVNQGAEAFF. The CDR3 DNA follows: TGTGCCAGCAGCTCAGTTGTTAACCAGGGGGCCGAAGCTTTCTTT. The gene calls are TRBV5-6 and TRBJ1-1; 8 nucleotides align to TRBD1. The CDR3 length is 15 residues. The V gene's germline CDR1 is SGHDT and CDR2 YYEEEE. Unmatched junction bases numbered 12, after V lost 3 bases and J lost 8 bases.

The sample holds many counts of this clonotype. The chain joins TRBV7-2 to TRBJ2-1, with TRBD2 matching over 9 bases. Trimming at V came to 5 bases and at J to 5 bases, leaving 7 bases not matched to a gene. The CDR3 totals 15 residues. Germline V lookup: CDR1 SGHTA, CDR2 FQGNSA. CDR3 sequence reads: CASSPGLAWNNEQFF. The CDR3 coding sequence is TGTGCCAGCAGCCCTGGACTAGCGTGGAACAATGAGCAGTTCTTC.

This clonotype came up many times. The rearrangement uses TRBV6-2 or TRBV6-3 and TRBJ2-7; no reliable D call. Germline V gene lookup returns CDR1 MNHEY and CDR2 SVGEGT. This CDR3 contains 12 residues. V gave up 8 bases and J gave up 3 bases, with 11 bases separating them. The CDR3 DNA sequence: TGTGCCAGCGGAAAGACACGCTACGAGCAGTACTTC. Translation gives CASGKTRYEQYF.

This clonotype was picked up many times. This chain connects TRBV20-1 to TRBJ2-2; 8 positions match TRBD2. The CDR3 has 15 amino acids. The germline V gene has CDR1 DFQATT and CDR2 SNEGSKA (reference sequence). The junction had 3 bases not matched to a gene; V was cut back by 3 bases and J by 0 bases. The CDR3 nucleotides are TGCAGTGCTAGTAAACTAGCGGCGAACACCGGGGAGCTGTTTTTT. Its protein is CSASKLAANTGELFF.